Listed here are 17 T cell receptor beta chains from one sample, sequenced in a study of CD8 T cells in Susac syndrome. With random hexamers, reverse transcription was performed on about 0.5 to 1 ug of RNA. TCRdb re-called the immunoSEQ multiplex PCR reads with MiXCR, one entry per CDR3 protein. The data show around 230,000 distinct CDR3 sequences, less than 96% seen once. The sequenced material came from CD4+ T cells from PBMCs. The receptors here all came from a human donor with Susac syndrome.

The V gene is TRBV3-1, the J gene TRBJ2-2; D ambiguous. The V and J ends lost 1 base and 5 bases respectively, with 23 bases between them. This CDR3 is built from 19 residues. Per the germline V gene, CDR1 is LGHDT and CDR2 is YNNKEL (reference sequence). As DNA, the CDR3 is TGTGCCAGCAGCCAAGCCTCCTGGGCCGTAGGCTCCGGTACCGGGGAGCTGTTTTTT. Translating gives CASSQASWAVGSGTGELFF.

This sequence joins TRBV9 and TRBJ1-2, with D tentatively TRBD1 (6 bases). The germline V gene encodes CDR1 SGDLS and CDR2 YYNGEE. V gave up 5 bases and J gave up 3 bases, with 14 bases separating them. The CDR3 consists of 14 residues. The CDR3 spells CASSWGRGDYGYTF. For the CDR3, the DNA is TGTGCCAGCAGTTGGGGCAGGGGAGACTATGGCTACACCTTC.

This chain uses TRBV2 with TRBJ2-3; D perhaps matches TRBD2 (6 bases). Germline values: CDR1 SNHLY, CDR2 FYNNEI. The CDR3 consists of 16 residues. Trimming cost V 6 bases and J 2 bases, with 18 bases left between them. CDR3 residues: CASRGVSGEFTDTQYF. The CDR3 coding sequence is TGTGCCAGCAGGGGCGTTTCGGGGGAGTTCACAGATACGCAGTATTTT.

The chain has TRBV29-1 and TRBJ2-7, with 11 bases matching TRBD2. V lost 7 bases and J lost 2; bases outside the gene matches: 4. Germline CDR1 is SQVTM and CDR2 is ANQGSEA. The CDR3 spans 13 residues. The CDR3 sequence: CSAMTSGTYEQYF. DNA of the CDR3: TGCAGCGCGATGACTAGCGGGACCTACGAGCAGTACTTC.

The chain is built from TRBV28 and TRBJ1-5, with 9 bases matching TRBD1. Unmatched junction bases numbered 9, after V lost 7 bases and J lost 2 bases. Germline V lookup: CDR1 MDHEN, CDR2 SYDVKM. The CDR3 covers 16 residues. The CDR3 spells CASTKQGAGGNQPQHF. The DNA for the CDR3 is TGTGCCAGCACCAAACAGGGGGCCGGGGGCAATCAGCCCCAGCATTTT.

The chain links TRBV3-1 to TRBJ1-3; TRBD1 matches 7 bases. In germline, CDR1 is LGHDT, CDR2 YNNKEL (reference sequence). CDR3 length: 15 amino acids. V lost 5 bases and J lost 4; bases outside the gene matches: 8. CDR3 sequence: CASSEGTAPGNTIYF. The CDR3 DNA reads as TGTGCCAGCAGCGAAGGGACAGCCCCAGGAAACACCATATATTTT. The entire variable domain, with the rest obtained from reference TRBV3-1 and TRBJ1-3, is as follows: DTAVSQTPKYLVTQMGNDKSIKCEQNLGHDTMYWYKQDSKKFLKIMFSYNNKELIINETVPNRFSPKSPDKAHLNLHINSLELGDSAVYFCASSEGTAPGNTIYFGEGSWLTVV.

This chain connects TRBV9 to TRBJ1-5; D is perhaps TRBD1 (6 bases). The CDR3 spans 15 residues. V gave up 0 bases and J gave up 6 bases, with 13 bases separating them. The V gene's germline CDR1 is SGDLS and CDR2 YYNGEE. CDR3 sequence: CASSVDAGGGQPQHF. The CDR3 coding sequence is TGTGCCAGCAGCGTAGACGCGGGGGGCGGTCAGCCCCAGCATTTT.

The chain joins TRBV18 to TRBJ2-3, with TRBD1 matching 9 bases. This CDR3 contains 13 residues. Germline V gene sequence: CDR1 KGHSH, CDR2 LQKENI. V lost 4 bases, J lost 11 bases, and 7 bases stayed unmatched. The CDR3 DNA follows: TGTGCCAGCTCACTCATCGAGACAGGGGGGCAGTATTTT. Translated: CASSLIETGGQYF.

This clonotype was detected only once. This chain links TRBV9 with TRBJ2-5; tentatively, D is TRBD1 (6 bases). The CDR3 is 14 residues long. The germline V gene has CDR1 SGDLS and CDR2 YYNGEE. Trimming shortened V by 4 bases and J by 2 bases, and 12 bases separated the two germline ends. The CDR3 DNA follows: TGTGCCAGCAGCCCGGGACACCTGCAAGAGACCCAGTACTTC. Translating it yields CASSPGHLQETQYF.

This clonotype was seen once. The V and J genes are TRBV18 and TRBJ2-7, with a possible D match to TRBD2 (6 bases). The CDR3 is made up of 14 amino acids. Germline V gene sequence: CDR1 KGHSH, CDR2 LQKENI. V shed 3 bases and J shed 3 bases, with 12 bases lying between them. Here the CDR3 DNA reads TGTGCCAGCTCACCGCGGGACTCTCACTACGAGCAGTACTTC. This translates into CASSPRDSHYEQYF.

The V and J genes are TRBV27 and TRBJ2-2; D is ambiguous. V was clipped by 5 bases and J by 1 base, with 11 bases between them. Germline CDR1 reads MNHEY; CDR2 reads SMNVEV (reference sequence). This CDR3 has 15 residues. The CDR3 DNA is TGTGCCAGCAGTGCTAAGATACTGAACACCGGGGAGCTGTTTTTT. This gives the protein CASSAKILNTGELFF.

The chain has TRBV20-1 and TRBJ2-7; 12 positions agree with TRBD2. The germline V gene has CDR1 DFQATT and CDR2 SNEGSKA (reference sequence). CDR3 length: 17 amino acids. Germline trimming cut 0 bases from V and 3 bases from J; bases unmatched to any gene: 9. The CDR3: CSAREIGTSGYLYEQYF. The DNA of the CDR3 is TGCAGTGCTAGAGAGATCGGGACTAGCGGGTATCTCTACGAGCAGTACTTC.

This chain joins TRBV20-1 and TRBJ2-6; D assignment may be TRBD1 or TRBD2 (5 bases each). Germline V CDR1 and CDR2: DFQATT, SNEGSKA (reference sequence). The CDR3 is made up of 14 amino acids. The V and J ends lost 3 bases and 4 bases respectively, with 10 bases between them. Here the CDR3 DNA reads TGCAGTGCTAGCGAGGGGACGGGGGCCAACGTCCTGACTTTC. This gives the protein CSASEGTGANVLTF.

V and J are TRBV7-9 and TRBJ2-3, with 8 positions matching TRBD1. The CDR3 extends over 15 amino acids. Trimming removed 3 bases from V and 1 base from J; junction bases left unmatched: 3. The germline V gene has CDR1 SEHNR and CDR2 FQNEAQ (reference sequence). The CDR3 DNA reads as TGTGCCAGCAGCTTCGGACAGGGTGGCACAGATACGCAGTATTTT. Protein sequence: CASSFGQGGTDTQYF.

This chain connects TRBV30 to TRBJ2-7; 7 bases line up with TRBD1. The CDR3 contains 12 residues. The germline gives CDR1 GTSNPN, CDR2 SVGIG (reference sequence). The V gene end was trimmed by 5 bases and the J gene end by 2 bases; junction bases not matched to a gene: 3. Here the CDR3 reads CAWGDSPYEQYF. In nucleotides, the CDR3 is TGTGCCTGGGGGGACAGTCCCTACGAGCAGTACTTC.

The V gene is TRBV20-1, the J gene TRBJ1-2; no definite D call. CDR1 is DFQATT and CDR2 is SNEGSKA in the germline V gene (reference sequence). Trimming cost V 5 bases and J 5 bases, with 12 bases left between them. The CDR3 loop spans 12 amino acids. The CDR3 loop reads CSAYPGMYGYTF. As DNA, the CDR3 is TGCAGTGCTTACCCGGGGATGTATGGCTACACCTTC.

This sequence joins TRBV9 and TRBJ2-2, with D possibly being TRBD2 (6 bases). Trimming removed 4 bases from V and 6 bases from J, with 13 bases in between. The CDR3 spans 14 residues. The germline CDR1 and CDR2 sequences are SGDLS and YYNGEE. Here the CDR3 DNA reads TGTGCCAGCAGCTCCAGACTAGACCCCGGGGAGCTGTTTTTT. Amino acids: CASSSRLDPGELFF.